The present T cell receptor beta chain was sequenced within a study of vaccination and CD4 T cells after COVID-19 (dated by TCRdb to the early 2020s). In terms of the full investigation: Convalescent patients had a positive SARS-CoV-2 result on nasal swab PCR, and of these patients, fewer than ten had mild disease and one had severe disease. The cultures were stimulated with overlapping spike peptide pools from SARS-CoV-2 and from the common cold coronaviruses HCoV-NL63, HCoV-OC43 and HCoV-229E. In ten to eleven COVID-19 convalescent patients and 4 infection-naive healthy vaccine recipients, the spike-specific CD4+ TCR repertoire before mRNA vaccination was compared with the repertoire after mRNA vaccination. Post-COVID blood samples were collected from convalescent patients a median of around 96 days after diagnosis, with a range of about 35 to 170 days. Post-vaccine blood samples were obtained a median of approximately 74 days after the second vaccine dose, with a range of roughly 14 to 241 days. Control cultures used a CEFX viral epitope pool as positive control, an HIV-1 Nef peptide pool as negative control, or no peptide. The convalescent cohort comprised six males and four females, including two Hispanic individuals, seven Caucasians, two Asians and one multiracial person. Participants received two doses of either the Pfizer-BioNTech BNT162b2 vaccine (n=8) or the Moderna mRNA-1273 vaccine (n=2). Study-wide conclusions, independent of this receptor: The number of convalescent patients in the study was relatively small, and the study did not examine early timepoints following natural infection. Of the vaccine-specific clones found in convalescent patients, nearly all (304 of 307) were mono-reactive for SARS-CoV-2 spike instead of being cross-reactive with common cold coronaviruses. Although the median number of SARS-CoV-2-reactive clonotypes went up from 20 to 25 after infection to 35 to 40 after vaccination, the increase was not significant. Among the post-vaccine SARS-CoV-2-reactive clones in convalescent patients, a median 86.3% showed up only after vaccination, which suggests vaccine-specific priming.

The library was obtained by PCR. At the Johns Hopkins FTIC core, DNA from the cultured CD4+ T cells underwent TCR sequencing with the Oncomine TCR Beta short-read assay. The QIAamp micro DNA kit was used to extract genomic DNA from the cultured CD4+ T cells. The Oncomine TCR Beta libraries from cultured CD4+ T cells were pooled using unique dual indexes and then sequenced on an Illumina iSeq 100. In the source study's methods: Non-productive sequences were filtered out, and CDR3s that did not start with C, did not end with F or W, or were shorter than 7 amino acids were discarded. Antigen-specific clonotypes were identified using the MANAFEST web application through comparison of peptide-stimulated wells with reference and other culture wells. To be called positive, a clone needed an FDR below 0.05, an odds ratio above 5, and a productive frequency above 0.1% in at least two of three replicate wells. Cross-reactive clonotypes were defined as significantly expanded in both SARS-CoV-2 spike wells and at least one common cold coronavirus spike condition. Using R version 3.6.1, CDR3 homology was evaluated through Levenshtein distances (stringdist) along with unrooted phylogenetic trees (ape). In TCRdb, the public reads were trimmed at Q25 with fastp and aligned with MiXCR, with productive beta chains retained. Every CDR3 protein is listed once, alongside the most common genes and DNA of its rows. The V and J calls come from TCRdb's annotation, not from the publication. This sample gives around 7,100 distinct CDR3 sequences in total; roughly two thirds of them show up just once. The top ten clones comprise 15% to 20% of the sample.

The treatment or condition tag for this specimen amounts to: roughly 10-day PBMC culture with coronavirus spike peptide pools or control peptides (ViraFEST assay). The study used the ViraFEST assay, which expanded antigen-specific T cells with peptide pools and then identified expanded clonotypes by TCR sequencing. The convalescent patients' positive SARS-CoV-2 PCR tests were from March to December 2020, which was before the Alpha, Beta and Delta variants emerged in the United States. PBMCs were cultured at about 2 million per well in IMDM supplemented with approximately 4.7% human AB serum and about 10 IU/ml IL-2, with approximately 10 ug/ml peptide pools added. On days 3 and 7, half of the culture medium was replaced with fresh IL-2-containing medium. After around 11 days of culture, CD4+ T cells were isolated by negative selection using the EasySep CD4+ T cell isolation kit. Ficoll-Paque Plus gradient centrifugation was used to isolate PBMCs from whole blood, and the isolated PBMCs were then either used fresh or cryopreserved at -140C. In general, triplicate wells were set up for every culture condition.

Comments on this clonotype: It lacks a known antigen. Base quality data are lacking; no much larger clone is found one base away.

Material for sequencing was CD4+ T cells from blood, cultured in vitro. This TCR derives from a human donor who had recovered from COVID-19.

The CDR3 region: CASSIGRDWDQPQHF. The DNA is as follows: TGTGCCAGTAGTATAGGGAGGGACTGGGATCAGCCCCAGCATTTT. The chain couples TRBV19 to TRBJ1-5; a weak D assignment points to TRBD1 (5 bases agree). From its cysteine to its phenylalanine, the CDR3 spans 15 amino acids. This entry keeps only the CDR3 DNA: 45 bases, framed from base 1. The junction carries 12 bases between V and J, which are trimmed by 1 base and 5 bases respectively. CDR1 and CDR2, per the germline V gene (reference sequence), are LNHDA and SQIVND.